Each of the 21 T cell receptor beta chains below was sequenced from the same sample in a study of blood T cells in healthy people across ages. Using a J-beta primer mix together with a sample-barcoded 5' primer, a second PCR was run for about 6 to 12 cycles. TCRdb passed the 5' RACE reads through MiXCR, listing each CDR3 protein once. The table shows 1,800,000 or so distinct CDR3 sequences, with more than 35% occurring only once. Material: blood. These receptors came from a human donor in good health.

Only a few counts were recorded for this clonotype. The chain uses TRBV4-1 and TRBJ2-1; 12 bases are a match to TRBD2. Trimming took 2 bases from V and 9 from J; bases not matched to a gene: 8. CDR1 and CDR2 (germline): MGHRA, YSYEKL. The CDR3 runs 16 residues. The CDR3 region has the DNA TGCGCCAGCAGCCAAATAGTTCTAGCGGGGGGGCGTGAGCAGTTCTTC. Translation gives CASSQIVLAGGREQFF.

This clonotype was recorded a few times. The chain couples TRBV27 to TRBJ1-6, with TRBD1 matching 7 bases. The V gene end was trimmed by 6 bases and the J gene end by 7 bases; junction bases not matched to a gene: 3. Looked up from germline, CDR1 is MNHEY and CDR2 is SMNVEV (reference sequence). This CDR3 has 13 amino acids. In DNA, the CDR3 is TGTGCCAGCAGATGGGACAGAAATTCACCCCTCCACTTT. This encodes CASRWDRNSPLHF.

The rearrangement joins TRBV7-6 to TRBJ1-2, with D possibly TRBD1 on 6 matching bases. Germline CDR1 SGHVS, CDR2 FNYEAQ. The CDR3 extends over 12 amino acids. V was shortened by 2 bases and J by 10 bases, with 11 bases between the two germline ends. This chain's CDR3 is CASSLPQGPYTF. The CDR3 DNA sequence: TGTGCCAGCAGCTTACCACAGGGACCCTACACCTTC. Full variable domain (missing parts from reference TRBV7-6 and TRBJ1-2): GAGVSQSPRYKVTKRGQDVALRCDPISGHVSLYWYRQALGQGPEFLTYFNYEAQQDKSGLPNDRFSAERPEGSISTLTIQRTEQRDSAMYRCASSLPQGPYTFGSGTRLTVV.

The chain has TRBV7-9 and TRBJ2-7; 7 positions agree with TRBD2. The end of the DNA aligns better with TRBJ2-5, so the J call may be wrong. Per germline, CDR1 SEHNR and CDR2 FQNEAQ (reference sequence). The length of the CDR3 is 15 residues. The CDR3 is CASSLRPWEGETQYF. The CDR3 region has the DNA TGTGCCAGCAGCTTACGGCCTTGGGAGGGAGAGACCCAGTACTTC.

The chain has TRBV5-1 and TRBJ2-1, with 12 positions matching TRBD2. Germline trimming cut 2 bases from V and 9 bases from J; bases unmatched to any gene: 6. Germline CDR1 is SGHRS and CDR2 is YFSETQ. The CDR3 is 15 amino acids. The CDR3 protein is CASSLPQLAGGEQFF. Here the CDR3 DNA reads TGCGCCAGCAGCTTACCCCAACTAGCGGGGGGTGAGCAGTTCTTC.

The DNA for the CDR3 is TGTGCCTGGAGTGTACTGGGCGCGGTTGGCTACACCTTC. Amino acids: CAWSVLGAVGYTF. V is TRBV30 and J is TRBJ1-2; D gene unclear. Germline loops: CDR1 GTSNPN, CDR2 SVGIG (reference sequence). The CDR3 covers 13 residues. The V and J ends lost 0 bases and 7 bases respectively, with 12 bases between them.

This clonotype was counted between two and nine times. This sequence joins TRBV7-9 and TRBJ1-2, with D perhaps TRBD1 (6 bases). V lost 5 bases, J lost 4 bases, and 17 bases lay in between. Looked up from germline, CDR1 is SEHNR and CDR2 is FQNEAQ (reference sequence). The CDR3 spans 15 residues. The chain's CDR3 is CASSTQSGQIYGYTF. The CDR3 bases are TGTGCCAGCAGCACGCAGTCGGGACAAATCTATGGCTACACCTTC. Based on the CDR3 plus reference TRBV7-9 and TRBJ1-2, the full variable domain is DTGVSQNPRHKITKRGQNVTFRCDPISEHNRLYWYRQTLGQGPEFLTYFQNEAQLEKSRLLSDRFSAERPKGSFSTLEIQRTEQGDSAMYLCASSTQSGQIYGYTFGSGTRLTVV.

As regards this clonotype: The CDR3 does not close with the conserved phenylalanine or tryptophan, likely indicating a read error. This chain links TRBV6-2 or TRBV6-3 with TRBJ2-1, with TRBD1 matching 8 bases. This CDR3 has 14 residues. V lost 6 bases and J lost 10; bases outside the gene matches: 11. Germline V gene lookup returns CDR1 MNHEY and CDR2 SVGEGT. This CDR3 is CASRAGTGLEEQFL. CDR3 DNA: TGTGCCAGCAGGGCCGGGACAGGCCTTGAGGAGCAGTTCTTA.

This chain links TRBV5-6 with TRBJ1-1; D gene ambiguous. Germline assignment: CDR1 SGHDT and CDR2 YYEEEE. This CDR3 is 15 amino acids long. Between the trimmed V and J ends, which lost 1 base and 3 bases, there was a span of 13 bases. This chain's CDR3 is CASSLLSRVHTEAFF. CDR3 DNA sequence: TGTGCCAGCAGCTTGTTATCTCGGGTTCACACTGAAGCTTTCTTT.

With regard to this clonotype: At one of its ends the junction is not consistent with the germline gene, which may arise from a read error. V usage is TRBV29-1 and J usage is TRBJ2-3, with no clear D. The germline CDR1 and CDR2 sequences are SQVTM and ANQGSEA. CDR3 size: 13 residues. The CDR3 bases are TGCAGCGTTGCGGTTGGGGTTACAGATGCGCAGTATTTT. Its translation is CSVAVGVTDAQYF.

The chain recombines TRBV9 with TRBJ1-2, with D uncertain. CDR3 length: 13 amino acids. The V end lost 3 bases, the J end lost 0 bases, and 6 bases lay between the germline ends. Germline CDR1 and CDR2: SGDLS and YYNGEE. CDR3: CASSGSSNYGYTF. The CDR3 DNA reads as TGTGCCAGCAGCGGCAGCTCTAACTATGGCTACACCTTC.

The chain is built from TRBV6-6 and TRBJ1-1; D gene ambiguous. CDR3 length: 15 residues. With 2 bases removed from V and 3 bases from J, the gap between germline ends came to 13 bases. Germline CDR1 is MNHNY and CDR2 is SVGAGI (reference sequence). The CDR3 nucleotides read TGTGCCAGCAGTTACGAGCGGGGATCTTACACTGAAGCTTTCTTT. Its protein product is CASSYERGSYTEAFF.

This clonotype showed up just a few times. The V gene is TRBV4-3, the J gene TRBJ1-1; 10 bases are a match to TRBD1. CDR1 is LGHNA, CDR2 YSLEER, per germline. This CDR3 is built from 14 residues. Losses at the gene ends were 2 bases for V and 9 bases for J; bases not matched to a gene: 6. Here the CDR3 DNA reads TGCGCCAGCAGCCAATGGGGGACAGGGGCCCAAGCTTTCTTT. It specifies CASSQWGTGAQAFF.

The J gene is TRBJ2-1, the V gene TRBV29-1; 9 positions agree with TRBD2. Germline V gene lookup returns CDR1 SQVTM and CDR2 ANQGSEA. The ends lost 4 bases at V and 4 bases at J; junction bases unmatched: 5. The CDR3 loop spans 14 amino acids. The CDR3 DNA reads TGCAGCGTTGCGTCTAGCGGGGATTACAATGAGCAGTTCTTC. This translates into CSVASSGDYNEQFF.

The rearrangement uses TRBV6-6 and TRBJ1-2; D is possibly TRBD1 (5 bases). The CDR3 has 13 amino acids. V lost 7 bases and J 6 bases, leaving 15 bases between the germline ends. Germline loops: CDR1 MNHNY, CDR2 SVGAGI (reference sequence). CDR3: CASTGGAGDGYTF. CDR3 in DNA: TGTGCCAGCACCGGAGGGGCGGGGGATGGCTACACCTTC.

V is TRBV27 and J is TRBJ1-5, with 8 bases fitting TRBD1. CDR1 is MNHEY, CDR2 SMNVEV, per germline (reference sequence). The CDR3 has 14 residues. V lost 1 base and J lost 5; bases outside the gene matches: 1. The CDR3 DNA reads TGTGCCAGCAGTTTATACAGGGGGGATCAGCCCCAGCATTTT. Its translation is CASSLYRGDQPQHF.

The gene calls are TRBV25-1 and TRBJ2-2, with D unclear. The V and J ends lost 7 bases and 1 base respectively, with 10 bases between them. The CDR3 is made up of 14 amino acids. Germline CDR1 is MGHDK and CDR2 is SYGVNS. CDR3 DNA: TGTGCCAGCACCCCAGACCTGAACACCGGGGAGCTGTTTTTT. Its protein is CASTPDLNTGELFF.

The chain employs TRBV2 and TRBJ2-3; 9 bases map to TRBD1. After removal of 6 bases from V and 5 bases from J, the junction contained 15 bases not matched to a gene. The V gene's germline CDR1 is SNHLY and CDR2 FYNNEI. This CDR3 comprises 17 residues. The CDR3 region is CASRTLRLRQGEDTQYF. CDR3 in DNA: TGTGCCAGCAGGACCCTGAGGCTACGACAGGGGGAAGATACGCAGTATTTT.

This clonotype was seen only a few times. The chain carries TRBV20-1 and TRBJ1-2; D possibly corresponds to TRBD1 (5 bases). Germline loops: CDR1 DFQATT, CDR2 SNEGSKA (reference sequence). V was cut by 4 bases and J by 4 bases, with 13 bases left in between. The CDR3 spans 13 residues. The CDR3 DNA reads as TGCAGTGCTAACCCCGGGGGAGGCTATGGCTACACCTTC. Amino acids: CSANPGGGYGYTF.

This clonotype was detected a few times. J is TRBJ1-2 and V is TRBV12-3 or TRBV12-4; tentative D call: TRBD1 (5 bases). This CDR3 has 18 amino acids. Trimming took 0 bases from V and 3 from J, leaving 20 bases between them. The DNA for the CDR3 is TGTGCCAGCAGTTTAGCGTATCGGGGCCTGAGGGGCCACTATGGCTACACCTTC. Amino acids: CASSLAYRGLRGHYGYTF.

The chain carries TRBV7-8 and TRBJ1-2, with TRBD1 matching 9 bases. V dropped 5 bases and J dropped 9; count of bases not matched to a gene: 19. Germline CDR1 and CDR2: SGHVS and FQNEAQ. The CDR3 length is 17 residues. CDR3 residues: CASSPRAAGTGFISYTF. As DNA, the CDR3 is TGTGCCAGCAGCCCCCGCGCCGCTGGGACAGGGTTTATTAGCTACACCTTC. Looking up the rest from reference TRBV7-8 and TRBJ1-2 gives the full variable domain: GAGVSQSPRYKVAKRGQDVALRCDPISGHVSLFWYQQALGQGPEFLTYFQNEAQLDKSGLPSDRFFAERPEGSVSTLKIQRTQQEDSAVYLCASSPRAAGTGFISYTFGSGTRLTVV.